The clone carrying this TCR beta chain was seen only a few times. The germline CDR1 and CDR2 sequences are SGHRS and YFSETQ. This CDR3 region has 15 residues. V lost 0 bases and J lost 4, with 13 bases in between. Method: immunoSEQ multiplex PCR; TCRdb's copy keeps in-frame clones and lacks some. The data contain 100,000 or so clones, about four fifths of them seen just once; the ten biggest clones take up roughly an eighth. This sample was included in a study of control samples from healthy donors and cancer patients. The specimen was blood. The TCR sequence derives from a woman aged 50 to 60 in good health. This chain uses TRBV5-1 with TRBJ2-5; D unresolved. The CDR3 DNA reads TGCGCCAGCAGCTTGGAAGGGTTGGGTAGAGAGACCCAGTACTTC. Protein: CASSLEGLGRETQYF.